A selection of T cell receptor beta chains follows, all from one sample in a study of control samples from healthy donors and cancer patients. Assay: immunoSEQ multiplex PCR; the TCRdb copy retains only in-frame clones and omits some. The sample yields fewer than 250,000 clones, approximately 91% seen once. Sequences were obtained from blood. These receptors were taken from a man aged 25 to 45 in good health. CDR3s include the opening cysteine and the closing phenylalanine or tryptophan. The D gene is left open where the match is weak. Only some rows state a clone size, as once, few, many or a class for expanded clones.

j_call v_call d_call clone_size cdr3_aa cdr3_nt
TRBJ2-7 TRBV5-4 TRBD2 NA CASCRGGSYEQYF TGTGCCAGCTGTCGCGGGGGCTCCTACGAGCAGTACTTC
TRBJ2-7 TRBV12-3/TRBV12-4 NA NA CASSFSYSYEQYF TGTGCCAGCAGTTTTAGCTACTCCTACGAGCAGTACTTC
TRBJ1-5 TRBV24-1 NA NA CATSGGAGQPQHF TGTGCCACCAGCGGGGGCGCGGGGCAGCCCCAGCATTTT
TRBJ2-7 TRBV30 TRBD1 few CAWGNRGPSYEQYF TGTGCCTGGGGTAACAGGGGCCCCTCCTACGAGCAGTACTTC
TRBJ2-7 TRBV13 NA NA CASSLGQGINEQYF TGTGCCAGCAGCTTAGGCCAGGGAATCAACGAGCAGTACTTC
TRBJ1-6 TRBV9 NA NA CASSTRGPFGYSPLHF TGTGCCAGCAGCACCCGGGGGCCCTTTGGGTATTCACCCCTCCACTTT
TRBJ2-2 TRBV9 NA NA CASSAQANTGELFF TGTGCCAGCAGCGCTCAAGCGAACACCGGGGAGCTGTTTTTT
TRBJ1-2 TRBV28 NA NA CASGQGGNGYTF TGTGCCAGCGGGCAGGGTGGGAATGGCTACACCTTC
TRBJ1-2 TRBV6-1 NA NA CASSEFADGYTF TGTGCCAGCAGTGAATTCGCGGATGGCTACACCTTC
TRBJ1-2 TRBV4-1 NA NA CASSQEQDPVYGYTF TGCGCCAGCAGCCAAGAGCAGGATCCGGTCTATGGCTACACCTTC
TRBJ2-1 TRBV5-6 NA NA CASSLGRFLEQFF TGTGCCAGCAGCTTGGGCAGGTTCCTGGAGCAGTTCTTC
TRBJ1-6 TRBV2 NA NA CASYTDNLGSPLHF TGTGCCAGCTATACGGATAACCTGGGTTCACCCCTCCACTTT
TRBJ1-1 TRBV5-1 NA NA CASSLVASKNTEAFF TGCGCCAGCAGCTTGGTCGCCAGTAAGAACACTGAAGCTTTCTTT
TRBJ2-1 TRBV6-5 NA NA CASSYSSPIRYNEQFF TGTGCCAGCAGTTACTCTTCCCCGATAAGATACAATGAGCAGTTCTTC
TRBJ2-3 TRBV2 NA once CASSSIGSDTQYF TGTGCCAGCAGTTCGATAGGCTCAGATACGCAGTATTTT
TRBJ2-1 TRBV19 NA few CASSILGHEQFF TGTGCCAGTAGTATACTAGGGCATGAGCAGTTCTTC
TRBJ1-1 TRBV27 NA NA CASTLGPTDENTEAFF TGTGCCAGCACCCTGGGCCCGACAGACGAGAACACTGAAGCTTTCTTT
TRBJ1-2 TRBV27 TRBD1 NA CASSPGTGSYGYTF TGTGCCAGCAGTCCCGGGACAGGGTCCTATGGCTACACCTTC
TRBJ1-2 TRBV15 NA NA CATSRGGIGQGGGGYTF TGTGCCACCAGCAGGGGGGGGATCGGCCAGGGTGGTGGAGGCTACACCTTC
TRBJ2-1 TRBV7-2 TRBD2 NA CASSALPGLAGGRNEQFF TGTGCCAGCAGCGCCTTGCCGGGACTAGCGGGGGGGCGAAATGAGCAGTTCTTC
TRBJ1-1 TRBV6-5 TRBD1 NA CASIYGDRANTEAFF TGTGCCAGCATCTACGGGGACAGGGCGAACACTGAAGCTTTCTTT
TRBJ2-1 TRBV27 NA NA CASTPGPVGYNEQFF TGTGCCAGCACCCCTGGACCGGTGGGATACAATGAGCAGTTCTTC
TRBJ2-1 TRBV14 NA NA CASSQNEQFF TGTGCCAGCAGCCAAAATGAGCAGTTCTTC
TRBJ2-1 TRBV7-2 NA NA CASTLAGDTYNEQFF TGTGCCAGCACCTTGGCGGGGGACACCTACAATGAGCAGTTCTTC
TRBJ1-5 TRBV6-6 NA NA CASSWSGGNQPQHF TGTGCCAGCAGTTGGTCCGGGGGGAATCAGCCCCAGCATTTT
TRBJ1-2 TRBV11-2 NA few CASSLEGAGYTF TGTGCCAGCAGCTTAGAGGGGGCTGGCTACACCTTC
TRBJ2-2 TRBV3-1/TRBV3-2 NA NA CASSQELNTGELFF TGTGCCAGCAGCCAAGAACTTAACACCGGGGAGCTGTTTTTT
TRBJ1-1 TRBV5-1 NA NA CASSSSRNTEAFF TGCGCCAGCAGCTCAAGTAGGAACACTGAAGCTTTCTTT
TRBJ1-1 TRBV5-5 TRBD1 NA CASSLATTGRPEAFF TGTGCCAGCAGCTTGGCGACGACAGGGAGACCTGAAGCTTTCTTT
TRBJ1-2 TRBV11-2 NA once CASSLAGPSGGYTF TGTGCCAGCAGCTTAGCGGGGCCCTCGGGGGGCTACACCTTC
TRBJ1-2 TRBV14 NA NA CASSQGYIGYTF TGTGCCAGCAGCCAAGGGTATATCGGCTACACCTTC
TRBJ1-6 TRBV30 TRBD1 NA CAWSVAPGQANSPLHF TGTGCCTGGAGTGTCGCCCCGGGACAGGCAAATTCACCCCTCCACTTT
TRBJ2-2 TRBV7-9 NA NA CASSLASTGELFF TGTGCCAGCAGCTTAGCATCGACCGGGGAGCTGTTTTTT
TRBJ1-3 TRBV7-9 TRBD1 NA CASSNQGQLSGNTIYF TGTGCCAGCAGCAACCAGGGACAGCTCTCTGGAAACACCATATATTTT
TRBJ2-7 TRBV7-9 NA NA CASSLAPGTSYEQYF TGTGCCAGCAGCTTAGCCCCCGGGACTTCCTACGAGCAGTACTTC
TRBJ2-3 TRBV28 TRBD1 few CASSLWGQRTDTQYF TGTGCCAGCAGTTTGTGGGGACAGCGCACAGATACGCAGTATTTT
TRBJ1-6 TRBV19 NA NA CASRRGGGNSPLHF TGTGCCAGTAGGCGGGGAGGGGGTAATTCACCCCTCCACTTT
TRBJ2-1 TRBV14 NA NA CASSQLVYNEQFF TGTGCCAGCAGCCAATTGGTCTACAATGAGCAGTTCTTC
TRBJ2-1 TRBV29-1 TRBD2 NA CSVGTPGRGIIEQFF TGCAGCGTTGGGACCCCCGGGAGGGGGATAATCGAGCAGTTCTTC
TRBJ1-2 TRBV9 NA NA CASSVGSEGGGILF TGTGCCAGCAGCGTAGGTTCGGAGGGGGGCGGCATCCTCTTC
TRBJ1-5 TRBV21-1 NA NA CASRRQWSRDRESNQPQHF TGTGCCAGCAGAAGACAGTGGTCCCGGGACAGGGAGAGCAATCAGCCCCAGCATTTT
TRBJ1-4 TRBV5-8 NA NA CASSLGTEINEKLFF TGTGCCAGCAGCTTGGGAACGGAAATTAATGAAAAACTGTTTTTT
TRBJ2-1 TRBV5-4 NA NA CASSLDLARGGDEQFF TGTGCCAGCAGCCTGGACCTCGCACGGGGCGGGGATGAGCAGTTCTTC
TRBJ1-2 TRBV14 NA NA CASSPAGPGPTFTYGYTF TGTGCCAGCAGCCCGGCCGGGCCGGGGCCAACCTTCACCTATGGCTACACCTTC
TRBJ2-1 TRBV5-6 NA NA CASSSRTNYNEQFF TGTGCCAGCAGCTCGAGGACAAACTACAATGAGCAGTTCTTC
TRBJ2-1 TRBV29-1 NA NA CSVDPGSEVDEQFF TGCAGCGTTGACCCGGGATCTGAGGTGGATGAGCAGTTCTTC